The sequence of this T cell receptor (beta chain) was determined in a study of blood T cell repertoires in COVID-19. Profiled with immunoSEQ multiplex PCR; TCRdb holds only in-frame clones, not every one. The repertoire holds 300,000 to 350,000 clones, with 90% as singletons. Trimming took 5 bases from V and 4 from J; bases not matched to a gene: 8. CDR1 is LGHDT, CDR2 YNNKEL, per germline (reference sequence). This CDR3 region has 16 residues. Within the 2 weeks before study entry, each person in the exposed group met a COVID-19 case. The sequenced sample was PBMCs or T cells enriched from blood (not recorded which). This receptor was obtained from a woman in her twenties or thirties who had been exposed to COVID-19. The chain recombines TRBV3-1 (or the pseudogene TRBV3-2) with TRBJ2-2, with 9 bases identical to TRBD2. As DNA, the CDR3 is TGTGCCAGCAGCTCCCGACTAGCGGATCCCACCGGGGAGCTGTTTTTT. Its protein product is CASSSRLADPTGELFF.